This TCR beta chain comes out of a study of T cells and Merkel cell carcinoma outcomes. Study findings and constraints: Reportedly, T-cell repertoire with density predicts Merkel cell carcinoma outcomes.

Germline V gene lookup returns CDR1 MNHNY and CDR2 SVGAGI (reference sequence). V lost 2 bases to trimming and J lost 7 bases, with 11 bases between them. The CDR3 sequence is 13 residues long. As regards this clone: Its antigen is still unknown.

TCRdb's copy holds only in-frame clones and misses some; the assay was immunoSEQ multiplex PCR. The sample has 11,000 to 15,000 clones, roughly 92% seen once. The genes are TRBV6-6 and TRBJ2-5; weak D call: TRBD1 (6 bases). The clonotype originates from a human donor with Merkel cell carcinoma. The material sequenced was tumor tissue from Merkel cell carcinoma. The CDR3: CASSYGDMATQYF. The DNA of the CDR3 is TGTGCCAGCAGTTACGGGGACATGGCGACCCAGTACTTC.